This T cell receptor beta chain appears in the sequencing data of a study of cytomegalovirus exposure and HLA in healthy donors. Concerning this clone: The target antigen is unknown.

Germline V gene sequence: CDR1 MNHNS, CDR2 SASEGT. This CDR3 is built from 14 residues. The V segment lost 3 bases and the J segment 2 bases; nucleotides outside the gene matches: 3. The primer mix had 60 Vbeta and 13 Jbeta primers. Libraries were prepared by immunoSEQ multiplex PCR; TCRdb keeps only in-frame clonotypes and omits some of them. The sample lists over 120,000 clones, approximately 84% seen once, with roughly 10% in the top ten. Points from the study as a whole: V- and J-gene trimming of TCR beta was linked (in a later analysis) to a missense DCLRE1C variant.

The source is a woman aged 60-70 years in good health and CMV-seropositive. The chain combines TRBV6-1 with TRBJ2-7, with 8 bases lining up with TRBD2. Sequencing was carried out using PBMCs. The CDR3 here is CASSDSGAAYEQYF. CDR3 nucleotides: TGTGCCAGCAGTGATAGCGGGGCCGCCTACGAGCAGTACTTC.